This entry is about one T cell receptor (beta chain). The clone's antigen remains unknown. No quality values exist for individual bases; no much larger clone is one base distant. The data derive from a study of shared clonotypes between healthy human individuals (dated by TCRdb to 2020 to 2022). Some background on the complete study: The cohort comprised two women and three men aged 18 to 49 years. Per donor, three plates each were used for CD4 naive and CD4 memory, two for CD8 naive, and one for CD8 memory. The study deeply sequenced blood TCR repertoires of five healthy adults to estimate repertoire size and the extent of clonotype sharing between individuals. Libraries were prepared and TCR repertoires were sequenced by different laboratories using diverse techniques, in order to increase sequencing depth and limit assay-specific biases. Per donor, leukapheresis produced somewhere between about 0.9 and 9 billion PBMCs.

What the research found in general, with its limitations: Compared with non-shared clonotypes, the clonotypes found in all four sorted-subset donors had higher generation probabilities. Pairwise subsampling led to the expectation that sequencing depth would affect the degree of clonotype sharing among donors. Because the study included a small number of donors, the genetic and exposure-history diversity represented was limited. Even with the large sequencing depth, rarefaction of the sorted-subset datasets indicated that sequencing was incomplete. Larger estimated clonotype richness was generally found for naive subsets than for memory subsets. Roughly 5.2% of naive CD4, 3% to 4% of naive CD8, approximately 2% of memory CD4, and 0.4% of memory CD8 clonotypes were shared across several donors. Only blood was sampled, and tissue TCR repertoires likely differ from those in blood.

Using the deep immunoSEQ assay, TCR CDR3 regions were amplified from genomic DNA by multiplex PCR. For each cell subset, the extracted genomic DNA was distributed evenly across all wells of several immunoSEQ 96-well plates, and each plate served as one replicate. For sorted subsets, each replicate PCR was loaded with about 0.2 ug genomic DNA, equivalent to about 30,000 T cell genomes. The purified libraries were quantified using a Qubit 3.0 fluorometer, sized with a Bioanalyzer 2100, and then quantified again using the KAPA Library Quantification kit. Every immunoSEQ 96-well plate was sequenced on a dedicated single-read 150-cycle Illumina NextSeq 550 flow cell. The original methods were these. The immunoSEQ output contained only junctional sequences without quality scores, so filtering could not match that applied to full-length reads. To assign V/J genes and CDR3, sequences were annotated using PyIR, a Python wrapper for IgBLAST v1.9, with IMGT germline references. Any read was removed if the V/J assignment was weak (E-value above 1e-6), the CDR3 was missing, or the read contained stop codons, out-of-frame junctions, or ambiguous translated residues. V3J clonotypes were defined as sequences sharing an identical inferred V gene, J gene, and CDR3 amino acid sequence. Percentage overlap between repertoires was computed as shared unique clonotypes divided by the size of the smaller repertoire. RTK rarefaction, the Chao1 estimator, and Recon v2.1 estimates of unobserved clonotypes were used to assess repertoire richness. Generation probabilities for all TCRbeta clonotypes obtained by the gDNA method from several donors were computed using OLGA. The table was pulled from immuneACCESS by TCRdb, which kept in-frame rearrangements only. Such tables lose some clones; where checked, under half of the loss comes from unresolved V genes, and the rest has no known cause. V and J calls and clone size are those listed in that table; D and trimming were worked out from the DNA. This sample holds roughly 590,000 clones; 95% were observed only once. Of the sample, over 0.09% is held by the ten largest clones.

V is shortened by 3 bases, J by 16 bases, and the region joining them spans 19 bases. From cysteine to phenylalanine, the CDR3 is 13 amino acids long. The DNA shown is the 39-base CDR3, in frame from base 1. For CDR1 and CDR2, the germline V gene (reference sequence) lists MNHEY and SMNVEV. CD8 naive samples consisted of CD45RO-negative cells that were positively selected for CCR7, yielding a CD45RA+CCR7+ population without TemRA cells. Donors were healthy HIV-negative adults with no recently reported acute infections or vaccinations. Only Caucasian adults living in Nashville, Tennessee, USA were represented among the donors. After blood collection by leukapheresis, PBMCs were isolated using Ficoll-Histopaque density gradient centrifugation and then cryopreserved in the vapor phase of liquid nitrogen. Analytical flow cytometry was used to check the purity and quantity of each magnetically sorted T cell population. Each sorted fraction had its genomic DNA isolated and then quantified by UV absorbance on a Nanodrop 2000c.

The chain is made from TRBV27 and TRBJ2-4; the best D guess is TRBD2, with 7 bases matching. This receptor was identified in a woman aged 30 to 39 in good health. Sequencing was done on a sample of naive CD8+ T cells sorted from blood. The sample's cell subset or site label is to be understood as: CD45RA+CCR7+. The DNA sequence is given as TGTGCCAGCAGTTTCCTCAGCAGCGGGACACATTACTTC. The resulting protein is CASSFLSSGTHYF.